The 8 T cell receptor beta chains below were found in one sample sequenced in a study of shared T cell receptors in the human thymus. Repertoires were generated with immunoSEQ multiplex PCR, while TCRdb's copy carries only in-frame clones and drops some. The table has hundreds of thousands of clones, about 95% seen once. The material sequenced was thymocytes. All receptors derive from a human donor.

The chain employs TRBV30 and TRBJ2-7; 8 nucleotides align to TRBD1. The CDR3 is 12 residues long. Germline lookup yields CDR1 GTSNPN and CDR2 SVGIG (reference sequence). V lost 5 bases, J lost 6 bases, and 6 bases stayed unmatched. The DNA of the CDR3 is TGTGCCTGGTGTCCAGACAGGGGCGAGCAGTACTTC. Protein: CAWCPDRGEQYF.

The V call is TRBV21-1, the J call TRBJ2-7; TRBD1 is the table's D call, not checked against the DNA. TRBV21-1 is recorded as a pseudogene. There are 15 residues in the CDR3. The CDR3 DNA reads as TGTGCCAGCAGCCGGACAGTCGGATACTCCTACGAGCAGTACTTC. Translating it yields CASSRTVGYSYEQYF.

The chain has TRBV28 and TRBJ2-3; D remains unclear. CDR3 length equals 17 residues. Germline V gene data show CDR1 as MDHEN and CDR2 as SYDVKM. Trimming took 5 bases from V and 6 from J, leaving 24 bases between them. The CDR3 reads CASSHLISRAERDTQYF. The CDR3 DNA sequence: TGTGCCAGCAGTCACTTAATAAGTCGGGCAGAGAGGGATACGCAGTATTTT.

The J gene is TRBJ2-1, the V gene TRBV28; the D gene is possibly TRBD2 (5 bases). The germline V and J ends were trimmed by 9 bases and 6 bases, with 24 bases remaining between them. CDR3 length: 16 amino acids. CDR1 is MDHEN, CDR2 SYDVKM, per germline. As DNA, the CDR3 is TGTGCCAGTCGTGTCACCGGGAAAAATCTGTCCAATGAGCAGTTCTTC. Translation: CASRVTGKNLSNEQFF.

This clone was counted a single time. The chain links TRBV19 to TRBJ1-1; perhaps TRBD1 as D (6 bases). This CDR3 region has 17 residues. The V gene lost 3 bases and the J gene lost 1 base, with 18 bases spanning the gap. In germline, CDR1 is LNHDA, CDR2 SQIVND (reference sequence). CDR3 nucleotide sequence: TGTGCCAGTAGTATTAGGGTTAGGGGGGCGCAGAACACTGAAGCTTTCTTT. Translated, it gives CASSIRVRGAQNTEAFF.

The chain is built from TRBV15 and TRBJ2-1; D is perhaps TRBD2 (5 bases). This CDR3 is 17 amino acids long. The V end lost 0 bases, the J end lost 8 bases, and 20 bases lay between the germline ends. From germline, CDR1 is LNHNV and CDR2 YYDKDF (reference sequence). The CDR3 nucleotides read TGTGCCACCAGCAGAGAGGCCCTTACCGGGAACGGCGATGAGCAGTTCTTC. Its translation: CATSREALTGNGDEQFF.

The chain carries TRBV14 and TRBJ2-2; D is unclear. This CDR3 comprises 16 residues. V was pared by 0 bases and J by 4 bases, with 12 bases between. Looked up from germline, CDR1 is SGHDN and CDR2 is FVKESK. CDR3 DNA: TGTGCCAGCAGCCAAGATCTTTATGAGGCCACCGGGGAGCTGTTTTTT. Translation: CASSQDLYEATGELFF.

A note on this clone: Compared with germline, one end of the junction differs, possibly owing to a read error. The rearrangement joins TRBV14 to TRBJ2-1; 7 nucleotides agree with TRBD2. Germline V lookup: CDR1 SGHDN, CDR2 FVKESK. The CDR3 runs 19 residues. The CDR3 DNA is TGTGCCAGCAGCCACCCCTATCTGCCCGGGGGGAGCTCCCACAATGAGCAGTTCTTC. It yields the protein CASSHPYLPGGSSHNEQFF.